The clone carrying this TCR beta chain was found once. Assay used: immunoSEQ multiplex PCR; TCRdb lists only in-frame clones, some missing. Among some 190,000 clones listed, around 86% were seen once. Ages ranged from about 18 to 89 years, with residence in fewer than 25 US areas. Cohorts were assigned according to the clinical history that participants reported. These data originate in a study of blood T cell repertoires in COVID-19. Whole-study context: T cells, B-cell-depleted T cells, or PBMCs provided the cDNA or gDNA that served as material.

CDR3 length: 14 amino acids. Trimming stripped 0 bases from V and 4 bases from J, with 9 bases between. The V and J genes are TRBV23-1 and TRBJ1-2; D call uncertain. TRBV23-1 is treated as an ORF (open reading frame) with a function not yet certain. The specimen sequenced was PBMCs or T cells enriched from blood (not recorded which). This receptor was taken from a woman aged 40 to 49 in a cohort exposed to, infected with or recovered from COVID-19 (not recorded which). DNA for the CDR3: TGCGCCAGCAGTCAATCAGGGAGGCCCTATGGCTACACCTTC. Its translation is CASSQSGRPYGYTF.